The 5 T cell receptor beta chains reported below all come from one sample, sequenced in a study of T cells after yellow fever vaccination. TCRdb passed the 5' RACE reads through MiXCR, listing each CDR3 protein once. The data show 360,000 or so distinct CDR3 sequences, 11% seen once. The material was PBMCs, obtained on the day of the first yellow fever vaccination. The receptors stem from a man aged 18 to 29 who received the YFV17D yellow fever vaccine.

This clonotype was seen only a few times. The CDR3 loop is CASSQAAGGNTDTQYF. CDR3 DNA sequence: TGCGCCAGCAGCCAAGCCGCGGGGGGGAACACAGATACGCAGTATTTT. V usage is TRBV4-3 and J usage is TRBJ2-3; 9 nucleotides agree with TRBD2. Looked up from germline, CDR1 is LGHNA and CDR2 is YSLEER. This CDR3 spans 16 amino acids. The junction had 4 bases not matched to a gene; V was cut back by 1 base and J by 2 bases.

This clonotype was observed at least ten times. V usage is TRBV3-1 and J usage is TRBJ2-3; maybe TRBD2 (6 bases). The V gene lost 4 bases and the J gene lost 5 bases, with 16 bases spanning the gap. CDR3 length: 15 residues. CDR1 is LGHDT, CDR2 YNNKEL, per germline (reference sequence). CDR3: CASSPGLAVGDTQYF. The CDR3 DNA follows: TGTGCCAGCAGCCCGGGACTCGCTGTGGGAGATACGCAGTATTTT.

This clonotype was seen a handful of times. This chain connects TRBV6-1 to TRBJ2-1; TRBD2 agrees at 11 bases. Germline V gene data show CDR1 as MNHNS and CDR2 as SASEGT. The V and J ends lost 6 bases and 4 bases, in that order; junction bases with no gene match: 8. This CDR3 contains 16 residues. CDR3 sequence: CASRPRLAGTYNEQFF. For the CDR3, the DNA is TGTGCCAGCAGGCCACGACTAGCGGGGACATACAATGAGCAGTTCTTC.

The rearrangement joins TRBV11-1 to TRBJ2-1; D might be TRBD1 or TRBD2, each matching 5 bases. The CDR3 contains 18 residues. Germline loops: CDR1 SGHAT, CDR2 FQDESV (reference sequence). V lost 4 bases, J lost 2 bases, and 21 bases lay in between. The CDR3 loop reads CASSSSPVTDSTYNEQFF. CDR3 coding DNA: TGTGCCAGCAGCTCTAGCCCCGTGACAGATTCTACCTACAATGAGCAGTTCTTC.

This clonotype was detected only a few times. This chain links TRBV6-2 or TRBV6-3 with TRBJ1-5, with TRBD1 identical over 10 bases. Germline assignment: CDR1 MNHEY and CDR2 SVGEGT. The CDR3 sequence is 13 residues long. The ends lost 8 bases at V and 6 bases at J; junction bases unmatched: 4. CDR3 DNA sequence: TGTGCCAGCCGAGACAGGGGGCTTCAGCCCCAGCATTTT. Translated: CASRDRGLQPQHF.